This T cell receptor (beta chain) originates from a study of T cell clonotyping in hematopoietic cell transplantation. Study-level information: Cytoreduction preceded collection of pretransplant recipient samples. Study conclusions and caveats: Without cell sorting, CD4 versus CD8 contributions remain unresolved. Higher Inverse Simpson Index values in graft donor and pretransplant recipient predicted broader posttransplant TCR diversity. At the given depth, recipient repertoires were over 95% de novo clonotypes.

TCRdb's copy holds only in-frame clones and misses some; the assay was immunoSEQ multiplex PCR. This repertoire shows tens of thousands of clones, roughly 91% found once; its top ten account for about 2.3%. As regards this clone: The target antigen is unknown.

Noted time point: recipient sample about 28 days before transplant, after cytoreduction. There are 16 residues in the CDR3. The V end lost 0 bases, the J end lost 7 bases, and 19 bases lay between the germline ends. The germline V gene has CDR1 LNHNV and CDR2 YYDKDF (reference sequence). The TCR was taken from a middle-aged man with acute myeloid leukemia. Some clones in this sample may be carry-over from other donors' samples. V usage is TRBV15 and J usage is TRBJ2-7, with a possible D match to TRBD2 (8 bases). Specimen: peripheral blood mononuclear cells, collected before stem cell transplant. Here the CDR3 reads CATSRDLGVAGQEQYF. The CDR3 DNA is TGTGCCACCAGCAGAGATCTGGGGGTAGCGGGACAGGAGCAGTACTTC.